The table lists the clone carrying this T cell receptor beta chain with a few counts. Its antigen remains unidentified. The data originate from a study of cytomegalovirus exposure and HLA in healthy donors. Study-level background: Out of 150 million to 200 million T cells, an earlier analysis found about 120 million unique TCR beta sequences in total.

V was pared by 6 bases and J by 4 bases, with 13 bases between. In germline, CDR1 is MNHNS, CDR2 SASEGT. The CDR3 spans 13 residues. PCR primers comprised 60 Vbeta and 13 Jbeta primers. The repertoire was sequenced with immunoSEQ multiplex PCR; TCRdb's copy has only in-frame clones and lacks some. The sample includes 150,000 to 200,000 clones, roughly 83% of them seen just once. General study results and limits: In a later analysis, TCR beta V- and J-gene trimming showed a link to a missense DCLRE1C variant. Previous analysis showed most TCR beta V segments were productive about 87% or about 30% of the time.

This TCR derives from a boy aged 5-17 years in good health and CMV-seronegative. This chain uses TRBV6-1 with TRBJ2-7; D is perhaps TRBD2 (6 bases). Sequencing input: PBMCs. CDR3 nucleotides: TGTGCCAGCAGCGGAACTAGCAAGTACGAGCAGTACTTC. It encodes CASSGTSKYEQYF.